This entry describes one T cell receptor beta chain. Vbeta (60) and Jbeta (13) primers were used in the PCR. Profiled with immunoSEQ multiplex PCR; TCRdb holds only in-frame clones, not every one. The data show more than 150,000 clones, roughly 87% seen once. The CDR3 covers 17 residues. CDR1 and CDR2 (germline): MGHRA, YSYEKL. V trimming: 3 bases; J trimming: 2 bases; junction bases outside the gene matches: 8. The sample originates from a study of cytomegalovirus exposure and HLA in healthy donors. The sequence was collected from a girl in the first two years of life in good health and CMV-seronegative. Sequencing was carried out using PBMCs. The chain employs TRBV4-1 and TRBJ2-4, with 9 bases fitting TRBD2. CDR3 protein: CASSHLGGGATKNIQYF. The CDR3 DNA follows: TGCGCCAGCAGCCACCTCGGCGGGGGGGCAACCAAAAACATTCAGTACTTC.